In this sample, the clone carrying this T cell receptor beta chain turned up many times. The CDR3 totals 12 residues. The V end was cut by 0 bases, the J end by 4 bases, with 4 bases between. The germline gives CDR1 SGHDT, CDR2 YYEEEE. The data derive from a study of shared clonotypes between healthy human individuals. Assay used: immunoSEQ multiplex PCR; TCRdb lists only in-frame clones, some missing. The repertoire holds 600,000 to 750,000 clones, with approximately 72% as singletons. The genes are TRBV5-6 and TRBJ1-2, with unresolved D. The sequenced material came from memory CD4+ T cells sorted from blood. As to subset: CD45RA-negative fraction. This clonotype originated in a woman aged 25-40 years in good health. The CDR3 DNA follows: TGTGCCAGCAGCTTGGAAAGCTATGGCTACACCTTC. It is translated as CASSLESYGYTF.